This TCR beta chain is drawn from a study of radiotherapy plus CTLA-4 blockade in lung cancer. Study details: Among enrolled patients, approximately 18% responded and 31% achieved disease control.

Remarks on this clone: Antigen: not known.

Clones were sequenced by immunoSEQ multiplex PCR, and TCRdb holds only the in-frame ones, with some missing. This sample has over 75,000 clones; roughly 85% occur once, and the top ten carry roughly 0.84%. Points from the study as a whole: Reports identified early blood T cell clone dynamics, with interferon-beta, as the best response predictor. TCR clones originating in tumors grew in number in blood after radiotherapy plus ipilimumab.

The receptor was derived from a human donor with non-small cell lung cancer who had stable disease on radiotherapy plus ipilimumab. The specimen was peripheral blood, collected from a patient treated with radiotherapy plus ipilimumab.

The CDR3: CASSLRGGTSGELFF. The CDR3 bases are TGCGCCAGCAGCTTGAGGGGAGGGACATCCGGGGAGCTGTTTTTT. The chain employs TRBV5-1 and TRBJ2-2; tentatively, D is TRBD2 (7 bases). The germline V and J ends were trimmed by 1 base and 6 bases, with 13 bases remaining between them. Germline V lookup: CDR1 SGHRS, CDR2 YFSETQ. The CDR3 is 15 amino acids.